These 23 T cell receptor beta chains share one sample of origin, sequenced in a study of cytomegalovirus exposure and HLA in healthy donors (TCRdb year 2017). The library was obtained by the immunoSEQ multiplex PCR assay. For the multiplex PCR, a mixture combining 60 forward primers for TCR Vbeta segments and 13 reverse primers for TCR Jbeta segments was used. In TCRdb, the immuneACCESS table is reduced to in-frame sequences with V and J assigned. These tables do not hold every clone; where another copy was compared, an unresolved V gene accounts for under half, and the others remain unexplained. For this sample the table gives approximately 120,000 clones, of which 81% were detected only once. Of the sample, roughly 2% falls within the top ten clones. Source material: PBMCs. The receptors stem from a woman in her 30s in good health and CMV-seronegative.

This chain connects TRBV7-9 to TRBJ1-3, with D uncertain. CDR3 length: 15 residues. The germline V gene encodes CDR1 SEHNR and CDR2 FQNEAQ (reference sequence). Trimming left V 3 bases short and J 0 bases short, with 9 bases between. In DNA, the CDR3 is TGTGCCAGCAGCTTGGAACAGAGCTCTGGAAACACCATATATTTT. This gives the protein CASSLEQSSGNTIYF.

This clone turned up a few times. In nucleotides, the CDR3 is TGTGCCAGCAGCGTAGGAACTTACAGCTCCTACGAGCAGTACTTC. Amino acid sequence: CASSVGTYSSYEQYF. The J gene is TRBJ2-7, the V gene TRBV9; D gene uncertain. The germline CDR1 and CDR2 sequences are SGDLS and YYNGEE. The germline V and J ends were trimmed by 0 bases and 0 bases, with 10 bases remaining between them. The CDR3 is 15 amino acids. Filled out from reference TRBV9 and TRBJ2-7, the complete variable domain reads DSGVTQTPKHLITATGQRVTLRCSPRSGDLSVYWYQQSLDQGLQFLIQYYNGEERAKGNILERFSAQQFPDLHSELNLSSLELGDSALYFCASSVGTYSSYEQYFGPGTRLTVT.

This clone was picked up one time. This rearrangement joins TRBV7-2 to TRBJ2-5; 9 bases line up with TRBD1. J gave up 5 bases and V 0 bases, and 7 bases lay outside the gene matches. CDR1 and CDR2 from the germline V gene are SGHTA and FQGNSA. The CDR3 runs to 16 residues. The CDR3 sequence is CASSLAPGQGWETQYF. Written as DNA, the CDR3 is TGTGCCAGCAGCTTAGCGCCGGGACAGGGCTGGGAGACCCAGTACTTC. Full variable domain (remainder filled in from reference TRBV7-2 and TRBJ2-5): GAGVSQSPSNKVTEKGKDVELRCDPISGHTALYWYRQSLGQGLEFLIYFQGNSAPDKSGLPSDRFSAERTGGSVSTLTIQRTQQEDSAVYLCASSLAPGQGWETQYFGPGTRLLVL.

In this sample, this clone turned up a few times. The V gene is TRBV9, the J gene TRBJ2-2; perhaps TRBD2 as D (5 bases). The CDR3 loop spans 15 amino acids. Trimming took off 0 bases at V and 7 bases at J, with 13 bases between the two ends. Germline CDR1 SGDLS, CDR2 YYNGEE. The CDR3 DNA is TGTGCCAGCAGCGTAGCGGGGTCAGGCGGCGGGGAGCTGTTTTTT. Translating gives CASSVAGSGGGELFF.

On this clone itself: One end of the junction fails to match germline, which may point to a read error. The V and J genes are TRBV7-7 and TRBJ2-2, with a possible D match to TRBD1 (6 bases). The CDR3 covers 15 residues. CDR1 SSHAT and CDR2 FNYEAQ come from the germline V gene (reference sequence). CDR3 loop: CASSPGTFYTGELFF. The CDR3 DNA reads TGTGCTAGCAGCCCCGGGACATTTTACACCGGGGAGCTGTTTTTT. The full variable domain, its missing parts supplied by reference TRBV7-7 and TRBJ2-2, is GAGVSQSPRYKVTKRGQDVTLRCDPISSHATLYWYQQALGQGPEFLTYFNYEAQPDKSGLPSDRFSAERPEGSISTLTIQRTEQRDSAMYRCASSPGTFYTGELFFGEGSRLTVL.

This rearrangement joins TRBV6-1 to TRBJ1-3; D might be TRBD1 (6 bases). V shed 2 bases and J shed 2 bases, with 19 bases lying between them. Per germline, CDR1 MNHNS and CDR2 SASEGT. CDR3 length: 18 residues. The DNA for the CDR3 is TGTGCCAGCAGTGAATCTACTCACAGGGCCCGGCCTGGAAACACCATATATTTT. Protein product: CASSESTHRARPGNTIYF.

This clone was detected once. This sequence joins TRBV4-1 and TRBJ1-3, with 7 bases fitting TRBD1. Germline trimming cut 1 base from V and 5 bases from J; bases unmatched to any gene: 11. This CDR3 region has 17 residues. Per germline, CDR1 MGHRA and CDR2 YSYEKL. The DNA of the CDR3 is TGCGCCAGCAGCCAAGGAATGGGCAGGGGGTATAGAAACACCATATATTTT. Translated, it gives CASSQGMGRGYRNTIYF.

The gene calls are TRBV11-2 and TRBJ2-2, with D possibly TRBD1 on 8 matching bases. The V gene lost 6 bases and the J gene lost 5 bases, with 13 bases spanning the gap. The CDR3 is made up of 14 amino acids. The germline V gene encodes CDR1 SGHAT and CDR2 FQNNGV. The CDR3 protein is CASSYRGGTGELFF. CDR3 in DNA: TGTGCCAGCAGTTACAGGGGGGGAACCGGGGAGCTGTTTTTT.

The V and J genes are TRBV19 and TRBJ2-2; the match to TRBD1 covers 10 bases. Germline V gene lookup returns CDR1 LNHDA and CDR2 SQIVND (reference sequence). V gave up 5 bases and J gave up 6 bases; unmatched junction bases: 9. This CDR3 is 16 amino acids long. CDR3 in DNA: TGTGCCAGTAGTGTAAATGACAGGGGGCGGTCCGGGGAGCTGTTTTTT. It codes for CASSVNDRGRSGELFF.

This clone has just one count. This rearrangement joins TRBV18 to TRBJ1-6, with TRBD1 matching over 9 bases. The junction had 14 bases not matched to a gene; V was cut back by 6 bases and J by 8 bases. The CDR3 loop spans 17 amino acids. In germline, CDR1 is KGHSH, CDR2 LQKENI. CDR3 amino acids: CASSPNGQGPDDSPLHF. CDR3 DNA: TGTGCCAGCTCTCCAAACGGACAGGGGCCCGATGATTCACCCCTCCACTTT.

The V and J genes are TRBV6-6 and TRBJ2-7; D not resolved. Germline CDR1 and CDR2: MNHNY and SVGAGI (reference sequence). The V gene lost 0 bases and the J gene lost 1 base, with 10 bases spanning the gap. The CDR3 consists of 15 residues. The CDR3 nucleotides are TGTGCCAGCAGTTACTCCCGCCGCCAGTCCTACGAGCAGTACTTC. This sequence encodes CASSYSRRQSYEQYF.

This clone has only a few counts. The V call is TRBV7-9, the J call TRBJ2-1; 11 nucleotides agree with TRBD1. Germline CDR1 reads SEHNR; CDR2 reads FQNEAQ (reference sequence). V shed 1 base, J shed 7 bases, and the junction held 9 bases outside the gene matches. This CDR3 has 17 residues. CDR3 region: CASSLVGGTGGWNEQFF. In DNA, the CDR3 is TGTGCCAGCAGCTTAGTTGGAGGGACAGGGGGATGGAATGAGCAGTTCTTC.

The V call is TRBV2, the J call TRBJ2-2, with a weak D call TRBD1 (6 bases). V was cut by 6 bases and J by 2 bases, with 13 bases left in between. Germline V gives CDR1 SNHLY, CDR2 FYNNEI. The CDR3 contains 15 residues. The CDR3 bases are TGTGCCAGCAGGTTATGGACAGTCAACACCGGGGAGCTGTTTTTT. This gives the protein CASRLWTVNTGELFF.

On this clone itself: At one boundary the junction diverges from the germline segment, which might be a read error. The chain combines TRBV7-9 with TRBJ2-7; TRBD2 aligns across 7 bases. This CDR3 contains 13 residues. Germline-derived CDR1 and CDR2 are SEHNR and FQNEAQ (reference sequence). CDR3 amino acids: CSSSLVGGGEQYF. The CDR3 region has the DNA TGTTCCAGCAGCTTAGTGGGGGGGGGCGAGCAGTACTTC.

Only one count was recorded for this clone. This chain links TRBV21-1 with TRBJ1-4. TRBV21-1 is an annotated pseudogene. CDR3 length: 14 residues. This CDR3 reads CASSKDRSGEKLFF. In nucleotides, the CDR3 is TGTGCCAGCAGCAAAGACCGATCGGGGGAAAAACTGTTTTTT.

The J gene is TRBJ1-5, the V gene TRBV15, with D unresolved. Germline V gene data show CDR1 as LNHNV and CDR2 as YYDKDF (reference sequence). V was cut by 0 bases and J by 6 bases, with 12 bases left in between. This CDR3 comprises 15 residues. The CDR3 reads CATSRDAAVGQPQHF. CDR3 nucleotide sequence: TGTGCCACCAGCAGAGATGCGGCAGTGGGTCAGCCCCAGCATTTT.

V and J are TRBV18 and TRBJ2-1; 8 nucleotides agree with TRBD1. Trimming took 3 bases from V and 0 from J; bases not matched to a gene: 4. The germline V gene has CDR1 KGHSH and CDR2 LQKENI. The CDR3 has 16 residues. CDR3: CASSPQGAGSYNEQFF. CDR3 sequence (DNA): TGTGCCAGCTCACCCCAGGGGGCGGGCTCCTACAATGAGCAGTTCTTC.

The V gene is TRBV6-5, the J gene TRBJ1-5; 7 bases agree with TRBD1. CDR1 MNHEY and CDR2 SVGAGI come from the germline V gene. V dropped 5 bases and J dropped 0; count of bases not matched to a gene: 4. The CDR3 runs 15 residues. For the CDR3, the DNA is TGTGCCAGCAGTCCCCAGGGGGATAGCAATCAGCCCCAGCATTTT. It encodes CASSPQGDSNQPQHF.

This clone was recorded only once. This chain joins TRBV5-1 and TRBJ2-2; possible D gene TRBD2, 5 bases. The germline V gene encodes CDR1 SGHRS and CDR2 YFSETQ. CDR3 length: 16 amino acids. Trimming cost V 4 bases and J 2 bases, with 15 bases left between them. CDR3 nucleotide sequence: TGCGCCAGCAGCCTGCGGGTGAACTCCAACACCGGGGAGCTGTTTTTT. This gives the protein CASSLRVNSNTGELFF. The whole variable domain, remainder taken from reference TRBV5-1 and TRBJ2-2, is KAGVTQTPRYLIKTRGQQVTLSCSPISGHRSVSWYQQTPGQGLQFLFEYFSETQRNKGNFPGRFSGRQFSNSRSEMNVSTLELGDSALYLCASSLRVNSNTGELFFGEGSRLTVL.

CDR3 sequence: CASSMSLNQETQYF. CDR3 in DNA: TGTGCCAGTAGTATGTCACTCAACCAAGAGACCCAGTACTTC. The rearrangement links TRBV19 to TRBJ2-5; D not resolved. Trimming took off 3 bases at V and 0 bases at J, with 8 bases between the two ends. The CDR3 length is 14 residues. Germline loops: CDR1 LNHDA, CDR2 SQIVND (reference sequence). The variable domain in full, completed from reference TRBV19 and TRBJ2-5, reads DGGITQSPKYLFRKEGQNVTLSCEQNLNHDAMYWYRQDPGQGLRLIYYSQIVNDFQKGDIAEGYSVSREKKESFPLTVTSAQKNPTAFYLCASSMSLNQETQYFGPGTRLLVL.

The chain carries TRBV5-6 and TRBJ2-7; 12 bases line up with TRBD1. The ends lost 4 bases at V and 12 bases at J; junction bases unmatched: 17. Germline V gives CDR1 SGHDT, CDR2 YYEEEE. The CDR3 covers 16 residues. The CDR3 DNA reads TGTGCCAGCAGCAGCGGGACAGGGGGCGGCCTGGTCATAACGTACTTC. It encodes CASSSGTGGGLVITYF. The whole variable domain, filled in from reference TRBV5-6 and TRBJ2-7, reads DAGVTQSPTHLIKTRGQQVTLRCSPKSGHDTVSWYQQALGQGPQFIFQYYEEEERQRGNFPDRFSGHQFPNYSSELNVNALLLGDSALYLCASSSGTGGGLVITYFGPGTRLTVT.

This clone showed up just once. This chain links TRBV5-1 with TRBJ2-7; D not certain. Trimming removed 1 base from V and 3 bases from J, with 8 bases in between. Germline V lookup: CDR1 SGHRS, CDR2 YFSETQ. This CDR3 spans 13 amino acids. The CDR3 DNA follows: TGCGCCAGCAGCTTGCGAGGATACTACGAGCAGTACTTC. Encoded protein: CASSLRGYYEQYF.

V is TRBV7-9 and J is TRBJ1-5, with TRBD1 matching 7 bases. V lost 6 bases to trimming and J lost 4 bases; unmatched junction nucleotides: 6. Germline V gene data show CDR1 as SEHNR and CDR2 as FQNEAQ (reference sequence). The CDR3 runs 14 residues. The CDR3 region is CASSPPGQNQPQHF. The DNA for the CDR3 is TGTGCCAGCAGTCCACCGGGACAGAATCAGCCCCAGCATTTT. Combining the CDR3 with reference TRBV7-9 and TRBJ1-5 gives the whole variable domain DTGVSQNPRHKITKRGQNVTFRCDPISEHNRLYWYRQTLGQGPEFLTYFQNEAQLEKSRLLSDRFSAERPKGSFSTLEIQRTEQGDSAMYLCASSPPGQNQPQHFGDGTRLSIL.